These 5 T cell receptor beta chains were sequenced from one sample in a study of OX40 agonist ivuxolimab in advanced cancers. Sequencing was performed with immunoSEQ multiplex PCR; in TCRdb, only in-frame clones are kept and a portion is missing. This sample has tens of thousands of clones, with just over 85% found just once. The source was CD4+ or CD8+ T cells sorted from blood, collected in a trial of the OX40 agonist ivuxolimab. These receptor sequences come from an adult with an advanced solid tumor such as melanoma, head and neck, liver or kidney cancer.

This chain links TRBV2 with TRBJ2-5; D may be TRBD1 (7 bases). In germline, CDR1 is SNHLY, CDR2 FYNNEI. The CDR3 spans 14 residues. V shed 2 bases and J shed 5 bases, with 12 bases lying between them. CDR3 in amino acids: CASSERRGHETQYF. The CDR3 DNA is TGTGCCAGCAGTGAAAGGAGGGGGCATGAGACCCAGTACTTC.

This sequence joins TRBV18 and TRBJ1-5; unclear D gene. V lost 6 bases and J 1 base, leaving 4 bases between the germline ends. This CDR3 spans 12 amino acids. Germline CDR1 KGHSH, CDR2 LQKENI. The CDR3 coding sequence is TGTGCCAGCTCGGACAGCAATCAGCCCCAGCATTTT. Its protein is CASSDSNQPQHF.

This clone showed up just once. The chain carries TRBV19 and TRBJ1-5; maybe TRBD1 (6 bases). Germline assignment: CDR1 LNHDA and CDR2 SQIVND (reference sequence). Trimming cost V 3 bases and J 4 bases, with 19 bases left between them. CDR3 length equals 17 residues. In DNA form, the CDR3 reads TGTGCCAGTAGTATTGGCCTCGGGGGGCAGAGAAATCAGCCCCAGCATTTT. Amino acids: CASSIGLGGQRNQPQHF.

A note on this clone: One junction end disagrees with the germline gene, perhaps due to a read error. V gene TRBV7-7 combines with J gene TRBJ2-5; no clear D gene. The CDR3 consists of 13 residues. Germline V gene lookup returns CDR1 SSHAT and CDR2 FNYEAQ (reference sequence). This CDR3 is CASSFGAEETQYF. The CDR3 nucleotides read TGTGCTAGCAGCTTTGGAGCTGAAGAGACCCAGTACTTC.

This CDR3 is CASRLVPSAYEQYF. The CDR3 bases are TGTGCCAGCAGGCTAGTGCCCTCTGCCTACGAGCAGTACTTC. The chain uses TRBV28 and TRBJ2-7; D gene ambiguous. The germline V gene encodes CDR1 MDHEN and CDR2 SYDVKM. This CDR3 is 14 amino acids long. The V and J ends lost 6 bases and 2 bases respectively, with 14 bases between them.